This T cell receptor beta chain is drawn from a study of T cell responses to AZD1222 COVID-19 vaccine. Remarks on this clone: Its target is unknown.

Study conclusions and caveats: Nearly half of unique spike-specific TCRs reportedly avoided B.1.351 and B.1.1.7 mutated regions.

The repertoire was sequenced with immunoSEQ multiplex PCR; TCRdb's copy has only in-frame clones and lacks some. Among 110,000 to 150,000 clones, more than 85% were seen once, and the ten largest hold 3.1%. The source material was peripheral blood, sampled on day 0 of AZD1222 vaccination. The TCR sequence derives from an adult in good health.

CDR3 sequence reads: CASSPPRATEAFF. The DNA for the CDR3 is TGTGCCAGCAGCCCCCCTCGGGCCACTGAAGCTTTCTTT. The rearrangement uses TRBV4-2 and TRBJ1-1, with D unresolved. Trimming removed 4 bases at V and 4 bases at J, with 10 bases between. The length of the CDR3 is 13 residues. Germline-derived CDR1 and CDR2 are LGHNA and YNFKEQ.